This T cell receptor beta chain is drawn from a study of neurological immune-mediated disorders. General study points: The absence of any CDR3 amino acid sequence shared by expanded clones across subjects suggests that repertoires were private in all groups.

CDR1 is SGHKS and CDR2 is YYEKEE in the germline V gene (reference sequence). The length of the CDR3 is 16 residues. J gave up 5 bases and V 4 bases, and 10 bases lay outside the gene matches. Stored at -80 C, 2 million PBMCs were the source of the unsorted libraries. TCRdb recomputed calls from the 5' RACE reads with MiXCR, one row per CDR3 protein. The table lists under 60,000 distinct CDR3 sequences, about 3.7% of them singletons. This clonotype was counted many times. Its antigen is not known. The sample was PBMCs. The receptor was derived from a man aged 40-49 years with multiple sclerosis. This chain connects TRBV5-5 to TRBJ2-2; 8 positions match TRBD1. CDR3 in DNA: TGTGCCAGCAGCCTGCAGGGGGCGCGAGAGACCGGGGAGCTGTTTTTT. Protein: CASSLQGARETGELFF.